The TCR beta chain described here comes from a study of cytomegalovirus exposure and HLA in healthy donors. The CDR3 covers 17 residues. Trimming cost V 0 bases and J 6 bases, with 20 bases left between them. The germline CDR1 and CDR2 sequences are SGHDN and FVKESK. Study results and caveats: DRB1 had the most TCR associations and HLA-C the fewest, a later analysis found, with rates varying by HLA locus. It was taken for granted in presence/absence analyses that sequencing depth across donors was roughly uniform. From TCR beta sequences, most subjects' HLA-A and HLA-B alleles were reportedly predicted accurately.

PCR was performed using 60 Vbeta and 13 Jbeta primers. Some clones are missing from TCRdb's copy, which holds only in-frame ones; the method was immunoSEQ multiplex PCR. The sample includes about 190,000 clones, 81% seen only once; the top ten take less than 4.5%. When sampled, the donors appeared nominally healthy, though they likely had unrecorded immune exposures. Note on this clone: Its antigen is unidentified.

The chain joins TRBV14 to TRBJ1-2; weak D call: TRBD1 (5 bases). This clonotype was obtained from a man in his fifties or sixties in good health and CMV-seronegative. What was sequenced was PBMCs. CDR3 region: CASSQDHRAGGQHGYTF. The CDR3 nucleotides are TGTGCCAGCAGCCAAGATCATCGGGCAGGCGGACAACATGGCTACACCTTC.